What follows describes a single T cell receptor (beta chain). The data were obtained in a study of T cells in tumors and immune-related adverse events. Sequencing used immunoSEQ multiplex PCR; TCRdb keeps in-frame clones, though not all of them. The table records fewer than 600 clones, 70% to 90% of them present only once. V was clipped by 4 bases and J by 2 bases, with 10 bases between them. Germline V lookup: CDR1 SGHNT, CDR2 YYREEE (reference sequence). The CDR3 is 14 residues long. This chain uses TRBV5-4 with TRBJ2-1, with a tentative D call TRBD2 (6 bases). Sequences were derived from tumor tissue, sampled from a patient treated with anti-PD-1 therapy. This TCR was sampled from a female donor with metastatic renal cell carcinoma. The CDR3 DNA reads TGTGCCAGCAGCCGGGCGGGGCCCTACAATGAGCAGTTCTTC. Residues: CASSRAGPYNEQFF.